Listed below are T cell receptor beta chains from one sample, sequenced in a study of CD4+ T cells in melanoma. Assay: immunoSEQ multiplex PCR; the TCRdb copy retains only in-frame clones and omits some. This sample carries roughly 110,000 clones, approximately 90% of them seen once, and the ten largest clones take about 3.3%. The source material was peripheral blood. The receptor set was obtained from a human donor with melanoma. Both conserved end residues are part of each CDR3. Not all rows give a size; the values are once, few, many and, for expanded clones, a class.

CDR3 protein	V gene	clone size
CASSTSAGRVSYEQYF	TRBV13	.
CASSPHTGGGTEAFF	TRBV9	.
CASSPTGSYEQYF	TRBV7-2	.
CASNDGLAEQETQYF	TRBV19	.
CASSPDSLGSPLHF	TRBV18	.
CASSGVQAATGELFF	TRBV2	.
CASKQGGTEAFF	TRBV9	.
CASSLAGGANVLTF	TRBV5-6	.
CASSYFAGASNEQFF	TRBV6-6	.
CASSLVELSYEQYF	TRBV5-1	.
CASSGRQTNTEAFF	TRBV25-1	.
CASSERLAGYNEQFF	TRBV9	.
CASSEQGATEAFF	TRBV2	few
CASSFQVRNYGYTF	TRBV7-9	.
CASSGGSGRGTSTDTQYF	TRBV6-1	.
CSARGEGLHF	TRBV20-1	.
CASSPNRMNTEAFF	TRBV5-4	.
CASSQDLGRNTGELFF	TRBV4-3	.
CASSYSDGLTDTQYF	TRBV6-5	.
CASSPDGVNYGYTF	TRBV5-4	.
CASREQGATSYNEQFF	TRBV5-1	.
CASSKRQEVTGELFF	TRBV6-5	.
CAWSKGTGSGYTF	TRBV30	.
CASSLVATISGNTIYF	TRBV5-5	.
CAIRSSGQGHVNEQFF	TRBV10-3	.
CASSGRKRDTQYF	TRBV5-4	.
CASSLEGDRINTEAFF	TRBV11-2	.
CASSLAGASGGVITDTQYF	TRBV5-4	.
CASSITGTAYNEQFF	TRBV19	once
CASSLSSRRVF	TRBV7-2	.
CASRVGPGTGATGELFF	TRBV2	.
CASRGSGGLEQFF	TRBV4-1	.
CASSFPALGGSAFF	TRBV28	.
CASSMMLAEPYEQYF	TRBV19	.
CASSLSGYAGNTIYF	TRBV28	.
CASRGTGNTGELFF	TRBV6-6	.
CASSLNPYTDTQYF	TRBV7-2	.
CASSLNRGETQHF	TRBV27	.
CASSTGGRSGGYTF	TRBV5-4	.
CASSFGDPIYNEQFF	TRBV27	.